The 32 T cell receptor beta chains presented below share a single source sample, sequenced in a study of OX40 agonist ivuxolimab in advanced cancers. Produced via immunoSEQ multiplex PCR; TCRdb's table is partial and in-frame only. The table shows roughly 9,800 clones, with 60% to 80% occurring only once. Sequencing used CD4+ or CD8+ T cells sorted from blood, obtained in a trial of the OX40 agonist ivuxolimab. The origin of the receptors is an adult with an advanced solid tumor such as melanoma, head and neck, liver or kidney cancer.

The rearrangement uses TRBV27 and TRBJ1-2; TRBD1 aligns across 8 bases. The CDR3 length is 14 residues. J gave up 8 bases and V 5 bases, and 10 bases lay outside the gene matches. Germline loops: CDR1 MNHEY, CDR2 SMNVEV (reference sequence). The CDR3 protein is CASSAPDRAQGYTF. CDR3 bases: TGTGCCAGCAGTGCCCCGGACAGGGCACAGGGCTACACCTTC.

The rearrangement links TRBV28 to TRBJ1-2; possibly TRBD1 for D (5 bases). With 4 bases removed from V and 5 bases from J, the gap between germline ends came to 20 bases. CDR1 is MDHEN, CDR2 SYDVKM, per germline. The CDR3 loop spans 16 amino acids. The CDR3 DNA reads TGTGCCAGCAGTTCGCCCCGTCAAGTGGGGGGATATGGCTACACCTTC. The encoded protein is CASSSPRQVGGYGYTF.

The V gene is TRBV19, the J gene TRBJ1-4; D not resolved. CDR1 is LNHDA and CDR2 is SQIVND in the germline V gene (reference sequence). V was trimmed by 2 bases and J by 8 bases, leaving 9 bases between them. This CDR3 is 13 amino acids long. CDR3 in amino acids: CASSIRIGEKLFF. CDR3 in DNA: TGTGCCAGTAGTATACGGATTGGGGAAAAACTGTTTTTT.

CDR3 sequence reads: CASSYILADNYEQYF. The CDR3 nucleotides are TGTGCCAGTAGCTACATCCTAGCGGACAATTACGAGCAGTACTTC. The V and J genes are TRBV19 and TRBJ2-7; 7 nucleotides align to TRBD2. The germline CDR1 and CDR2 sequences are LNHDA and SQIVND (reference sequence). The length of the CDR3 is 15 residues. V shed 6 bases and J 4 bases; nucleotides not matched to a gene: 12.

This clone turned up a few times. The chain joins TRBV11-2 to TRBJ2-5, with D perhaps TRBD1 (6 bases). This CDR3 has 16 amino acids. Germline lookup yields CDR1 SGHAT and CDR2 FQNNGV. Trimming pared 3 bases from V and 3 bases from J, leaving 17 bases between. Written as DNA, the CDR3 is TGTGCCAGCAGCTTGAGATTCCGACAGGTGGAAGAGACCCAGTACTTC. It translates to CASSLRFRQVEETQYF.

Judged by abundance, this clone is large. This chain connects TRBV11-2 to TRBJ1-2; weak D call: TRBD1 (5 bases). This CDR3 comprises 14 residues. Trimming left V 0 bases short and J 4 bases short, with 9 bases between. Germline values: CDR1 SGHAT, CDR2 FQNNGV. The CDR3 loop reads CASSLEFGAYGYTF. In nucleotides, the CDR3 is TGTGCCAGCAGCTTAGAATTCGGGGCCTATGGCTACACCTTC. Full variable domain (remainder filled in from reference TRBV11-2 and TRBJ1-2): EAGVAQSPRYKIIEKRQSVAFWCNPISGHATLYWYQQILGQGPKLLIQFQNNGVVDDSQLPKDRFSAERLKGVDSTLKIQPAKLEDSAVYLCASSLEFGAYGYTFGSGTRLTVV.

This clone was picked up many times. V is TRBV6-5 and J is TRBJ1-1; possible D gene TRBD1, 5 bases. V was trimmed by 8 bases and J by 4 bases, leaving 11 bases between them. The CDR3 consists of 12 residues. Germline CDR1 MNHEY, CDR2 SVGAGI. This CDR3 is CASGHLGTEAFF. The CDR3 DNA reads TGTGCCAGCGGACACCTGGGCACTGAAGCTTTCTTT.

This clone has just one count. The chain combines TRBV6-1 with TRBJ2-1; 9 bases fit TRBD2. Germline V gene sequence: CDR1 MNHNS, CDR2 SASEGT. The trim removed 7 bases at V and 6 bases at J, leaving 7 bases unmatched. The CDR3 length is 14 residues. CDR3 DNA sequence: TGTGCCAGCATAGGACTAGCGTTTAGCAATGAGCAGTTCTTC. This encodes CASIGLAFSNEQFF.

This clone showed up just once. The chain uses TRBV5-1 and TRBJ2-3; TRBD2 might be the D (5 bases). Germline V gene lookup returns CDR1 SGHRS and CDR2 YFSETQ. This CDR3 has 16 amino acids. The V end was cut by 0 bases, the J end by 6 bases, with 17 bases between. Here the CDR3 reads CASSLAPKGVRDTQYF. CDR3 DNA sequence: TGCGCCAGCAGCTTGGCCCCCAAGGGAGTTAGGGATACGCAGTATTTT. The whole variable domain, remainder taken from reference TRBV5-1 and TRBJ2-3, is KAGVTQTPRYLIKTRGQQVTLSCSPISGHRSVSWYQQTPGQGLQFLFEYFSETQRNKGNFPGRFSGRQFSNSRSEMNVSTLELGDSALYLCASSLAPKGVRDTQYFGPGTRLTVL.

This clone has more than one count but fewer than ten. The chain links TRBV27 to TRBJ2-6; weak D call: TRBD1 (5 bases). This CDR3 has 16 residues. V was pared by 2 bases and J by 4 bases, with 12 bases between. CDR1 is MNHEY, CDR2 SMNVEV, per germline (reference sequence). CDR3 in DNA: TGTGCCAGCAGTTTACCCCCAGGGCCCGGGGCCAACGTCCTGACTTTC. Its translation is CASSLPPGPGANVLTF.

This clone was found a few times. The CDR3: CASSRTGYNEQFF. The DNA for the CDR3 is TGTGCCAGCAGCAGGACTGGGTACAATGAGCAGTTCTTC. V gene TRBV2 combines with J gene TRBJ2-1; TRBD2 is a possible D gene (5 bases). The CDR3 length is 13 residues. The germline V and J ends were trimmed by 6 bases and 4 bases, with 10 bases remaining between them. Germline CDR1 is SNHLY and CDR2 is FYNNEI.

The rearrangement joins TRBV6-5 to TRBJ1-2; D remains unclear. V was shortened by 7 bases and J by 0 bases, with 12 bases between the two germline ends. The germline V gene has CDR1 MNHEY and CDR2 SVGAGI. The CDR3 is 14 residues long. As DNA, the CDR3 is TGTGCCAGCACCATAAAGGCGACTAACTATGGCTACACCTTC. This sequence encodes CASTIKATNYGYTF.

This clone was detected a few times. This sequence joins TRBV7-9 and TRBJ2-7; D gene ambiguous. With 2 bases removed from V and 0 bases from J, the gap between germline ends came to 5 bases. The CDR3 covers 13 residues. Germline V gives CDR1 SEHNR, CDR2 FQNEAQ (reference sequence). CDR3 residues: CASSLPSSYEQYF. As DNA, the CDR3 is TGTGCCAGCAGCTTACCCTCCTCCTACGAGCAGTACTTC.

The chain combines TRBV7-6 with TRBJ2-5, with D hard to call. The CDR3 has 14 residues. V was shortened by 5 bases and J by 0 bases, with 10 bases between the two germline ends. The germline V gene encodes CDR1 SGHVS and CDR2 FNYEAQ. CDR3 region: CASSPLGYQETQYF. The CDR3 coding sequence is TGTGCCAGCAGCCCGCTAGGGTACCAAGAGACCCAGTACTTC.

The chain couples TRBV7-9 to TRBJ1-2, with 7 bases identical to TRBD1. The CDR3 extends over 17 amino acids. Germline loops: CDR1 SEHNR, CDR2 FQNEAQ (reference sequence). V trimming: 2 bases; J trimming: 6 bases; junction bases outside the gene matches: 15. Written as DNA, the CDR3 is TGTGCCAGCAGCTTATTATGGGACAGCCCCAAATTCGATGGCTACACCTTC. Translation gives CASSLLWDSPKFDGYTF.

This sequence joins TRBV5-4 and TRBJ1-6; weak D call: TRBD1 (6 bases). From germline, CDR1 is SGHNT and CDR2 YYREEE (reference sequence). Trimming removed 4 bases at V and 5 bases at J, with 13 bases between. The length of the CDR3 is 15 residues. DNA of the CDR3: TGTGCCAGCAGCCCACGGGGGGCAGATAATTCACCCCTCCACTTT. Protein product: CASSPRGADNSPLHF.

This clone has ten or more counts. Other nucleotide sequences in the sample specify the same CDR3. V gene TRBV5-1 combines with J gene TRBJ2-3; D perhaps matches TRBD1 (6 bases). Trimming cost V 7 bases and J 2 bases, with 14 bases left between them. This CDR3 comprises 14 residues. Per the germline V gene, CDR1 is SGHRS and CDR2 is YFSETQ. The CDR3 is CASGGRPSTDTQYF. In DNA, the CDR3 is TGCGCCAGCGGGGGCAGACCCTCCACAGATACGCAGTATTTT.

The chain recombines TRBV4-1 with TRBJ1-1; D is uncertain. In germline, CDR1 is MGHRA, CDR2 YSYEKL. V lost 2 bases and J 2 bases, leaving 9 bases between the germline ends. The CDR3 loop spans 14 amino acids. The CDR3 loop reads CASSQTRDNTEAFF. The CDR3 DNA sequence: TGCGCCAGCAGCCAAACTAGGGATAACACTGAAGCTTTCTTT.

The count of this clone is one. The V call is TRBV5-6, the J call TRBJ2-1; TRBD2 agrees at 14 bases. In germline, CDR1 is SGHDT, CDR2 YYEEEE. The junction had 4 bases not matched to a gene; V was cut back by 7 bases and J by 7 bases. The CDR3 has 14 amino acids. The CDR3 is CASQGLAGVNEQFF. The CDR3 coding sequence is TGTGCCAGCCAGGGACTAGCGGGAGTAAATGAGCAGTTCTTC.

The chain joins TRBV6-5 to TRBJ1-1; possibly TRBD1 for D (5 bases). The length of the CDR3 is 14 residues. Trimming took off 2 bases at V and 5 bases at J, with 12 bases between the two ends. The germline gives CDR1 MNHEY, CDR2 SVGAGI. The CDR3 spells CASSYGGGGTEAFF. As DNA, the CDR3 is TGTGCCAGCAGTTACGGGGGGGGTGGGACTGAAGCTTTCTTT.

This chain joins TRBV7-2 and TRBJ2-2, with D perhaps TRBD1 (5 bases). Trimming took 6 bases from V and 4 from J, leaving 15 bases between them. The CDR3 length is 15 residues. CDR1 and CDR2 (germline): SGHTA, FQGNSA. CDR3 region: CASRSRVQITGELFF. CDR3 in DNA: TGTGCCAGCAGGAGCAGGGTACAAATCACCGGGGAGCTGTTTTTT. Supplemented by reference TRBV7-2 and TRBJ2-2, the full variable domain reads GAGVSQSPSNKVTEKGKDVELRCDPISGHTALYWYRQSLGQGLEFLIYFQGNSAPDKSGLPSDRFSAERTGGSVSTLTIQRTQQEDSAVYLCASRSRVQITGELFFGEGSRLTVL.

This clone was counted only a few times. CDR3 sequence reads: CASSIGGNTEAFF. The CDR3 nucleotides read TGTGCCAGTAGTATCGGAGGGAACACTGAAGCTTTCTTT. The gene calls are TRBV19 and TRBJ1-1; unclear D gene. Germline lookup yields CDR1 LNHDA and CDR2 SQIVND (reference sequence). Deletions cut 3 bases from V and 1 base from J, with 6 bases between. The CDR3 length is 13 residues.

The genes are TRBV6-4 and TRBJ2-1; 11 bases are a match to TRBD2. V shed 10 bases and J 12 bases; nucleotides not matched to a gene: 17. The CDR3 loop spans 15 amino acids. The germline gives CDR1 MRHNA, CDR2 SNTAGT. In nucleotides, the CDR3 is TGTGCCACCAGCCCAACGACTAGCGGGGCTGAAGGGCAGTTCTTC. Its protein is CATSPTTSGAEGQFF.

The chain has TRBV20-1 and TRBJ2-5; D is unclear. The germline gives CDR1 DFQATT, CDR2 SNEGSKA (reference sequence). The germline V and J ends were trimmed by 0 bases and 14 bases, with 13 bases remaining between them. The CDR3 length is 11 residues. The CDR3 reads CSAREEATPYF. The CDR3 DNA follows: TGCAGTGCTAGAGAAGAGGCAACACCTTACTTC.

With regard to this clone: Other DNA sequences in this specimen translate into the identical CDR3. The chain has TRBV4-1 and TRBJ2-7; D is uncertain. Germline loops: CDR1 MGHRA, CDR2 YSYEKL. CDR3 length equals 14 residues. Trimming left V 0 bases short and J 4 bases short, with 10 bases between. CDR3 region: CASSQDRGGYEQYF. The CDR3 DNA follows: TGCGCCAGCAGCCAAGATCGCGGCGGTTACGAGCAGTACTTC.

In this sample, this clone turned up a few times. This sequence joins TRBV30 and TRBJ2-7; TRBD1 aligns across 7 bases. Germline V gene lookup returns CDR1 GTSNPN and CDR2 SVGIG (reference sequence). J was trimmed by 6 bases and V by 3 bases; bases with no gene match: 5. This CDR3 has 12 amino acids. The CDR3 loop is CAWRATGPEQYF. DNA of the CDR3: TGTGCCTGGAGGGCGACAGGGCCCGAGCAGTACTTC.

This clone was seen only a few times. The same CDR3 can be traced to other DNA sequences in this sample. V and J are TRBV11-2 and TRBJ2-1, with 10 bases fitting TRBD2. J gave up 2 bases and V 2 bases, and 0 bases lay outside the gene matches. CDR1 SGHAT and CDR2 FQNNGV come from the germline V gene. The CDR3 is 15 residues long. The CDR3 DNA sequence: TGTGCCAGCAGCTTACTAGCGGGAGCCTACAATGAGCAGTTCTTC. It yields the protein CASSLLAGAYNEQFF.

This sequence joins TRBV7-3 and TRBJ2-1; tentatively, D is TRBD2 (6 bases). In germline, CDR1 is SGHTA, CDR2 FQGTGA. The CDR3 is 16 residues long. V was cut by 2 bases and J by 0 bases, with 11 bases left in between. CDR3 nucleotide sequence: TGTGCCAGCAGCTTAGGTCCAGCGGGCTCCTACAATGAGCAGTTCTTC. As protein: CASSLGPAGSYNEQFF.

The V call is TRBV28, the J call TRBJ1-1; TRBD1 aligns across 7 bases. The CDR3 totals 14 residues. CDR1 is MDHEN, CDR2 SYDVKM, per germline. The trim removed 2 bases at V and 3 bases at J, leaving 3 bases unmatched. CDR3 nucleotides: TGTGCCAGCAGTTTACTTGACAGGGACACTGAAGCTTTCTTT. It encodes CASSLLDRDTEAFF.

The chain has TRBV29-1 and TRBJ2-7; 7 nucleotides match TRBD2. The ends lost 6 bases at V and 3 bases at J; junction bases unmatched: 5. This CDR3 has 12 amino acids. The germline V gene encodes CDR1 SQVTM and CDR2 ANQGSEA. The chain's CDR3 is CSVTSARYEQYF. CDR3 in DNA: TGCAGCGTCACTAGCGCCCGCTACGAGCAGTACTTC.

This chain connects TRBV23-1 to TRBJ2-5; 8 bases line up with TRBD1. TRBV23-1 is noted as an ORF with a role that remains uncertain. With V trimmed by 4 bases and J by 5 bases, 12 bases remained unmatched. The CDR3 spans 16 residues. CDR3 bases: TGCGCCAGCAGTCTTCTACGGCAGGGGGCGGGGGAGACCCAGTACTTC. Translated: CASSLLRQGAGETQYF.

This clone was counted between two and nine times. A junction end diverges from the germline sequence, so it may reflect a read error. This chain links TRBV7-7 with TRBJ2-3; possibly TRBD2 for D (5 bases). Germline CDR1 and CDR2: SSHAT and FNYEAQ (reference sequence). The CDR3 loop spans 13 amino acids. The CDR3: CASSLGVGNTQYF. CDR3 nucleotide sequence: TGTGCTAGCAGCTTAGGAGTCGGGAATACGCAGTATTTT.